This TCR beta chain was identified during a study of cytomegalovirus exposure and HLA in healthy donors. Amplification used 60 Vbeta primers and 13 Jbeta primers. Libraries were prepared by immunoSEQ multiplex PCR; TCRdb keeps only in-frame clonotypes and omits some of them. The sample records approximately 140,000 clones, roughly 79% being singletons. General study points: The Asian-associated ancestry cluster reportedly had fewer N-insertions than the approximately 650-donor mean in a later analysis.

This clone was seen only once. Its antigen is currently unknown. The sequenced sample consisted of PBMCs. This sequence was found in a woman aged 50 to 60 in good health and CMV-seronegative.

In DNA form, the CDR3 reads TGTGCCAGCAGTTATGGCCCCAATCAGCCCCAGCATTTT. This encodes CASSYGPNQPQHF. The V gene is TRBV6-5, the J gene TRBJ1-5; the D is unclear. In germline, CDR1 is MNHEY, CDR2 SVGAGI. Deletions cut 3 bases from V and 3 bases from J, with 6 bases between. There are 13 residues in the CDR3.